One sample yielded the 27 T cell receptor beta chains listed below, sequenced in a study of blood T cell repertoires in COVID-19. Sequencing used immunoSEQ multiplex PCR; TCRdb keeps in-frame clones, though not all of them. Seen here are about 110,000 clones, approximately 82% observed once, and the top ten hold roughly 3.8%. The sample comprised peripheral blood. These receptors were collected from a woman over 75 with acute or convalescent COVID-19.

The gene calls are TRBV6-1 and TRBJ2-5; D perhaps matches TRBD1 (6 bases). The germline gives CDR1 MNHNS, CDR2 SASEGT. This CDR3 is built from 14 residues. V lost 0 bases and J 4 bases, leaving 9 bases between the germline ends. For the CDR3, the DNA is TGTGCCAGCAGTGAAGCCACAGGGCGAGAGACCCAGTACTTC. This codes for CASSEATGRETQYF.

The CDR3 DNA follows: TGTGCCAGCAGTTACTCGACAGCCATGAACACTGAAGCTTTCTTT. This gives the protein CASSYSTAMNTEAFF. This chain links TRBV6-5 with TRBJ1-1; tentatively, D is TRBD1 (5 bases). V shed 0 bases and J shed 0 bases, with 8 bases lying between them. The CDR3 is 15 residues long. Germline V CDR1 and CDR2: MNHEY, SVGAGI.

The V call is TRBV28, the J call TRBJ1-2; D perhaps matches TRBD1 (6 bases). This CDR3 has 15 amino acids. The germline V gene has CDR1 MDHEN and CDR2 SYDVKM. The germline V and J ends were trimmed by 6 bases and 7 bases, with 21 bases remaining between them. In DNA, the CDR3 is TGTGCCAGCAGAGCTTCGACAGGTGGGGTCGGTGGCTACACCTTC. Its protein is CASRASTGGVGGYTF.

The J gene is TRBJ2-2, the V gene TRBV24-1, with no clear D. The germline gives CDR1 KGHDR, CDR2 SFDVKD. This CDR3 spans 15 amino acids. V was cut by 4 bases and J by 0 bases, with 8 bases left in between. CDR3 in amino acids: CATSEGRTNTGELFF. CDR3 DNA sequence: TGTGCCACCAGTGAGGGCAGGACGAACACCGGGGAGCTGTTTTTT.

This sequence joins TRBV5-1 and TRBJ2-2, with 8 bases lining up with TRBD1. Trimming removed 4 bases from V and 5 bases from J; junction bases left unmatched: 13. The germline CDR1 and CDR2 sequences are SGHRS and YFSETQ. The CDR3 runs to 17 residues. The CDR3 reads CASSAAPGGVGTGELFF. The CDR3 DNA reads TGCGCCAGCAGCGCTGCCCCAGGGGGCGTCGGGACCGGGGAGCTGTTTTTT. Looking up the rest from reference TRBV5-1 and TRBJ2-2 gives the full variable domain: KAGVTQTPRYLIKTRGQQVTLSCSPISGHRSVSWYQQTPGQGLQFLFEYFSETQRNKGNFPGRFSGRQFSNSRSEMNVSTLELGDSALYLCASSAAPGGVGTGELFFGEGSRLTVL.

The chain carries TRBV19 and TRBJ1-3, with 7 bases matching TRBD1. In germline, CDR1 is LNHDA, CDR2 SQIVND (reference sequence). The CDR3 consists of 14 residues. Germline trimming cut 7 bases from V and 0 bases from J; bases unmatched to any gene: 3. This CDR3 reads CASKGQSSGNTIYF. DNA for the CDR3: TGTGCCAGTAAGGGACAGAGCTCTGGAAACACCATATATTTT.

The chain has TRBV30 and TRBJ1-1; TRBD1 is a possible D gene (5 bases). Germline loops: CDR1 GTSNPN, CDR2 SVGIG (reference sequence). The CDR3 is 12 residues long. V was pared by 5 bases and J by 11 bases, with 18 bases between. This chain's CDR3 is CAWDSGLRGAFF. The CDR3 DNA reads TGTGCCTGGGATTCTGGCCTTCGGGGGGCTTTCTTT.

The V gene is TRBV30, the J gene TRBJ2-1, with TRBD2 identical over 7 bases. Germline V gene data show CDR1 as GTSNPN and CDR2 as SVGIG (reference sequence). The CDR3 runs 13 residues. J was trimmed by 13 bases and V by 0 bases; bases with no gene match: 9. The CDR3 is CAWSVRGGQTQFF. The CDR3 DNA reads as TGTGCCTGGAGTGTACGGGGAGGGCAGACTCAGTTCTTC.

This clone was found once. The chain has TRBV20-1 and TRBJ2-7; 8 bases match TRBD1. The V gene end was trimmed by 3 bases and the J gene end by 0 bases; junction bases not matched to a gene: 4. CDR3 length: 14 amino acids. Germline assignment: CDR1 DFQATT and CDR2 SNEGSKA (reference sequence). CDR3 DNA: TGCAGTGCTAGTCGGGACAGGAGCTCCTACGAGCAGTACTTC. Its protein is CSASRDRSSYEQYF.

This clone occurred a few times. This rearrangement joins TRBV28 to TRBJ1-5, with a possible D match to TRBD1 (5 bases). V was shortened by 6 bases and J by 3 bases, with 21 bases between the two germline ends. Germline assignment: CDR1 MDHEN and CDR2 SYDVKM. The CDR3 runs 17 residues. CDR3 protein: CASSAGGAGGLNQPQHF. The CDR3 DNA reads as TGTGCCAGCAGCGCAGGCGGGGCGGGCGGACTCAATCAGCCCCAGCATTTT.

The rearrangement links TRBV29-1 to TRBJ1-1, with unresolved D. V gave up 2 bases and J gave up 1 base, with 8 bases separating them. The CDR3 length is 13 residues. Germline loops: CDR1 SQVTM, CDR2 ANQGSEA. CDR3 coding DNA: TGCAGCGTTGAAAAACATCGGAACACTGAAGCTTTCTTT. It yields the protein CSVEKHRNTEAFF.

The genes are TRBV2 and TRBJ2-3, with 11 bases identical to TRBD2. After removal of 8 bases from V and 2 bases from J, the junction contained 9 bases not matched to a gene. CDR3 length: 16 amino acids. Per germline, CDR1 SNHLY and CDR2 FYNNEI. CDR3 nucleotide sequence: TGTGCCAGCTCCTTTGGGACTAGCGGCCCCACAGATACGCAGTATTTT. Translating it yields CASSFGTSGPTDTQYF.

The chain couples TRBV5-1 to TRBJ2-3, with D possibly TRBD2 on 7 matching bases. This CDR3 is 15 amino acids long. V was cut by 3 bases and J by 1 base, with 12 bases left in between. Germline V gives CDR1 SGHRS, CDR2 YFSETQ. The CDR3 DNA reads TGCGCCAGCAGCTCGGGGGGCAGGGGCACAGATACGCAGTATTTT. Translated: CASSSGGRGTDTQYF.

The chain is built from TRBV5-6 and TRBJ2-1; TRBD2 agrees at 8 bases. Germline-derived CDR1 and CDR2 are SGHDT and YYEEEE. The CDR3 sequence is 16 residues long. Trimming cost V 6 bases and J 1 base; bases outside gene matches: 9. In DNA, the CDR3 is TGTGCCAGCACTTTTAGTACTAGCGGATCCTACAATGAGCAGTTCTTC. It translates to CASTFSTSGSYNEQFF.

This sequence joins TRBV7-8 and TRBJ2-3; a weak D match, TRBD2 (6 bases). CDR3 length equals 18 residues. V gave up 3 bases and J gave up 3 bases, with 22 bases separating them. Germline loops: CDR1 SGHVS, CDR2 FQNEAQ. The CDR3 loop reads CASSLLPGRGNRTDTQYF. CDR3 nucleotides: TGTGCCAGCAGCTTGCTCCCGGGACGCGGGAACAGAACAGATACGCAGTATTTT. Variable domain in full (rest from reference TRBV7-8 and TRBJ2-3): GAGVSQSPRYKVAKRGQDVALRCDPISGHVSLFWYQQALGQGPEFLTYFQNEAQLDKSGLPSDRFFAERPEGSVSTLKIQRTQQEDSAVYLCASSLLPGRGNRTDTQYFGPGTRLTVL.

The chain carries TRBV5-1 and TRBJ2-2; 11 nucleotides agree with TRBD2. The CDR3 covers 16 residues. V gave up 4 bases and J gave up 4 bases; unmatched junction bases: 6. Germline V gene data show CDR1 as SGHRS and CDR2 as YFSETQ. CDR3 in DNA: TGCGCCAGCAGCCCCCAGGGACTAGCGGTCACCGGGGAGCTGTTTTTT. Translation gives CASSPQGLAVTGELFF.

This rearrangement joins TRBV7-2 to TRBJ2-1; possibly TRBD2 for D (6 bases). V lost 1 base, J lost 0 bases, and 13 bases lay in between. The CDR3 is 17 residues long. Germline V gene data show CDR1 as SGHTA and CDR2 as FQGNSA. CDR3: CASSLVGRRSSYNEQFF. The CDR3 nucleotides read TGTGCCAGCAGCTTAGTCGGGAGAAGGAGCTCCTACAATGAGCAGTTCTTC.

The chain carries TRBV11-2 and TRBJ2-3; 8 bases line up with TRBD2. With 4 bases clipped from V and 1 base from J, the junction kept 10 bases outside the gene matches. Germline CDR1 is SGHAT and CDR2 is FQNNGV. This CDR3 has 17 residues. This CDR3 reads CASSSARAGVGTDTQYF. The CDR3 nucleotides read TGTGCCAGCAGCTCCGCCCGAGCGGGAGTTGGCACAGATACGCAGTATTTT.

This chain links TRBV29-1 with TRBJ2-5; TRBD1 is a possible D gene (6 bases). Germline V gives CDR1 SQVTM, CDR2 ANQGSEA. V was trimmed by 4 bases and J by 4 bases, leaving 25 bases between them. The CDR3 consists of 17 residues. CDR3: CSVGYRENRAQGETQYF. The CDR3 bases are TGCAGCGTTGGATATCGTGAAAACAGGGCCCAAGGAGAGACCCAGTACTTC. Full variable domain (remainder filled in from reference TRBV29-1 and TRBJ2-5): SAVISQKPSRDICQRGTSLTIQCQVDSQVTMMFWYRQQPGQSLTLIATANQGSEATYESGFVIDKFPISRPNLTFSTLTVSNMSPEDSSIYLCSVGYRENRAQGETQYFGPGTRLLVL.

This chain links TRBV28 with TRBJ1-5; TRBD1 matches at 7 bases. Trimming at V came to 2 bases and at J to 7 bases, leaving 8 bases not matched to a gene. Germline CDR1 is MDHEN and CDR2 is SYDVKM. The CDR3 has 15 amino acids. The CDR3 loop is CASSLGDRVVQPQHF. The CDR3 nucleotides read TGTGCCAGCAGTTTAGGCGACAGGGTAGTCCAGCCCCAGCATTTT. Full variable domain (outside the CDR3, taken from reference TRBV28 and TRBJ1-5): DVKVTQSSRYLVKRTGEKVFLECVQDMDHENMFWYRQDPGLGLRLIYFSYDVKMKEKGDIPEGYSVSREKKERFSLILESASTNQTSMYLCASSLGDRVVQPQHFGDGTRLSIL.

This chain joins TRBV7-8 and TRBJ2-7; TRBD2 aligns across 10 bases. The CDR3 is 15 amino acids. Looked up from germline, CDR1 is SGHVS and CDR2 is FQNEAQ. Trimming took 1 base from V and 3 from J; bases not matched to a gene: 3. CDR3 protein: CASSLGASGSYEQYF. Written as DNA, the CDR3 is TGTGCCAGCAGCTTAGGGGCTAGCGGGAGCTACGAGCAGTACTTC.

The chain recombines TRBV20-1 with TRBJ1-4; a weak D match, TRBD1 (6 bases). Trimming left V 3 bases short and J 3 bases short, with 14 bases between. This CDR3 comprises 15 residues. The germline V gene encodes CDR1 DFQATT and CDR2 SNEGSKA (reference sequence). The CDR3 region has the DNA TGCAGTGCTAGTCGGCAGGGGTGGGCTAATGAAAAACTGTTTTTT. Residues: CSASRQGWANEKLFF.

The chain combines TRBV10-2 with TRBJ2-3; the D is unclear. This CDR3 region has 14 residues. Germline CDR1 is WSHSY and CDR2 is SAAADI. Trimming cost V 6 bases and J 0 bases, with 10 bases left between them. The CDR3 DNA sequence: TGCGCCAGCAGACGGTCCTCTAGCACAGATACGCAGTATTTT. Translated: CASRRSSSTDTQYF.

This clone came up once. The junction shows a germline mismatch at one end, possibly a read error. The DNA for the CDR3 is TGTGCCAGCAGCCAAGATCTTGGCGGAAGGTTT. Translation: CASSQDLGGRF. The rearrangement uses TRBV14 and TRBJ1-1, with unresolved D. The CDR3 contains 11 residues. Per the germline V gene, CDR1 is SGHDN and CDR2 is FVKESK.

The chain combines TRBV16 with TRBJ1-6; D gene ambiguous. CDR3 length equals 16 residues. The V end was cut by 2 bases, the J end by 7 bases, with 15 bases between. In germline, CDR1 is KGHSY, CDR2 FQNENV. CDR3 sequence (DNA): TGTGCCAGCAGCCAAACGAGAGGGAAAACCAATTCACCCCTCCACTTT. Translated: CASSQTRGKTNSPLHF.

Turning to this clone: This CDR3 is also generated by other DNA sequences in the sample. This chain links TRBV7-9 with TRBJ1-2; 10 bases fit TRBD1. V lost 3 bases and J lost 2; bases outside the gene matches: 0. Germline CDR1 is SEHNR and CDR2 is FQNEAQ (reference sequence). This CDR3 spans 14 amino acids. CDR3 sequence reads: CASSLGQGNYGYTF. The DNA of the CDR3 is TGTGCCAGCAGCTTGGGACAGGGGAACTATGGCTACACCTTC.

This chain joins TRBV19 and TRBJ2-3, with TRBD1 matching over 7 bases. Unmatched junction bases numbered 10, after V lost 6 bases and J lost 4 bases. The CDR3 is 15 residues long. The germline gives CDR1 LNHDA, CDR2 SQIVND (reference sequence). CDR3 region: CASSTDRVGSDTQYF. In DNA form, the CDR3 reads TGTGCCAGTAGCACCGACAGGGTCGGGTCAGATACGCAGTATTTT.